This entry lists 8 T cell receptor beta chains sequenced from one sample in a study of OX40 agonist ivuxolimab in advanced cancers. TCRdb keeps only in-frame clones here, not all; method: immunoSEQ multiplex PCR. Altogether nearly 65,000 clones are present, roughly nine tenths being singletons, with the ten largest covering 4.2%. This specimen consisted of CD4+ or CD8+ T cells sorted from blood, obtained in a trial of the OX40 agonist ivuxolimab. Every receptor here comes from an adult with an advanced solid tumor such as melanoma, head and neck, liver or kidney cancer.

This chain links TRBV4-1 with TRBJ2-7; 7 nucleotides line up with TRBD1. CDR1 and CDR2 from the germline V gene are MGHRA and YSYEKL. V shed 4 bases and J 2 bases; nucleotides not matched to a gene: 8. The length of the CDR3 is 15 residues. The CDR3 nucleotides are TGCGCCAGCAGCCGCGACGAAACAGGGGCCTACGAGCAGTACTTC. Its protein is CASSRDETGAYEQYF.

The CDR3 here is CSGGGDTRSSSYNEQFF. CDR3 nucleotide sequence: TGCAGCGGGGGCGGTGACACCCGATCGAGCTCCTACAATGAGCAGTTCTTC. The chain has TRBV29-1 and TRBJ2-1, with D perhaps TRBD1 (5 bases). Looked up from germline, CDR1 is SQVTM and CDR2 is ANQGSEA. This CDR3 has 17 amino acids. The V and J ends lost 7 bases and 0 bases respectively, with 22 bases between them.

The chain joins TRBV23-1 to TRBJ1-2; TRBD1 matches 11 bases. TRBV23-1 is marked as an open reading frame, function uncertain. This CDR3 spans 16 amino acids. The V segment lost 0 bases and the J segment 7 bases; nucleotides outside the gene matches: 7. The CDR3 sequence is CASSQSGGQGDAGYTF. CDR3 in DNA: TGCGCCAGCAGTCAATCGGGGGGACAGGGGGACGCTGGCTACACCTTC.

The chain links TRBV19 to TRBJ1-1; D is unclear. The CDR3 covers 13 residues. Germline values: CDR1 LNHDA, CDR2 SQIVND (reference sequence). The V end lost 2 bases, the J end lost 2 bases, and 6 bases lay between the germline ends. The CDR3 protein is CASSISVNTEAFF. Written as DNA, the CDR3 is TGTGCCAGTAGTATATCGGTCAACACTGAAGCTTTCTTT. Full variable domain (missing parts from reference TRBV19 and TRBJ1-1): DGGITQSPKYLFRKEGQNVTLSCEQNLNHDAMYWYRQDPGQGLRLIYYSQIVNDFQKGDIAEGYSVSREKKESFPLTVTSAQKNPTAFYLCASSISVNTEAFFGQGTRLTVV.

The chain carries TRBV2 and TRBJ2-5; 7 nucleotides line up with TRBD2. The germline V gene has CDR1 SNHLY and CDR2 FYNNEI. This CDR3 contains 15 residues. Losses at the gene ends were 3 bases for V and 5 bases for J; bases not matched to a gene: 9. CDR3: CASSDDSGLEETQYF. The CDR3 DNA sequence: TGTGCCAGCAGTGATGATAGCGGGCTCGAGGAGACCCAGTACTTC.

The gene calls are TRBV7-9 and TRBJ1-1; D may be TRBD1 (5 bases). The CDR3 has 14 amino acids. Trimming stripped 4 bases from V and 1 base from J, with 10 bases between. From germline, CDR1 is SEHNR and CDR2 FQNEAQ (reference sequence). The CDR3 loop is CASSSTQGNTEAFF. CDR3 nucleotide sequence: TGTGCCAGCAGCTCCACGCAGGGGAACACTGAAGCTTTCTTT.

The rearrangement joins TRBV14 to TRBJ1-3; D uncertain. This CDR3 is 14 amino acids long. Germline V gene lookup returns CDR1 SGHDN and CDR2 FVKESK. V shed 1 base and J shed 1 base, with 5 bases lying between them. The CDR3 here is CASSQVGSGNTIYF. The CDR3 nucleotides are TGTGCCAGCAGCCAAGTGGGGTCTGGAAACACCATATATTTT.

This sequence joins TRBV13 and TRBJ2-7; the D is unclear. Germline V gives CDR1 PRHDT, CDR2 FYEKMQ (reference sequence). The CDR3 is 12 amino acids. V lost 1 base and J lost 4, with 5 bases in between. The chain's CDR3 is CASSLDGYEQYV. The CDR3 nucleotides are TGTGCCAGCAGCTTAGATGGTTACGAGCAGTACGTC.